A single T cell receptor (beta chain) is shown here with its context. The method was immunoSEQ multiplex PCR; TCRdb's version includes in-frame clones alone and lacks a portion of them. The sample carries just over 150,000 clones, 85% recorded once. The data derive from a study of blood T cell repertoires in COVID-19. V lost 4 bases to trimming and J lost 5 bases, with 12 bases between them. CDR1 and CDR2 (germline): SGHRS, YFSETQ. The CDR3 is 14 residues long. The sequence derives from a human donor with acute or convalescent COVID-19. The donor label of this sample is uncertain. Sequences were obtained from peripheral blood. The chain joins TRBV5-1 to TRBJ2-2; D is undetermined. The CDR3 sequence is CASSPLWATGELFF. The CDR3 nucleotides are TGCGCCAGCAGCCCTCTGTGGGCTACCGGGGAGCTGTTTTTT. Full variable domain (remainder filled in from reference TRBV5-1 and TRBJ2-2): KAGVTQTPRYLIKTRGQQVTLSCSPISGHRSVSWYQQTPGQGLQFLFEYFSETQRNKGNFPGRFSGRQFSNSRSEMNVSTLELGDSALYLCASSPLWATGELFFGEGSRLTVL.